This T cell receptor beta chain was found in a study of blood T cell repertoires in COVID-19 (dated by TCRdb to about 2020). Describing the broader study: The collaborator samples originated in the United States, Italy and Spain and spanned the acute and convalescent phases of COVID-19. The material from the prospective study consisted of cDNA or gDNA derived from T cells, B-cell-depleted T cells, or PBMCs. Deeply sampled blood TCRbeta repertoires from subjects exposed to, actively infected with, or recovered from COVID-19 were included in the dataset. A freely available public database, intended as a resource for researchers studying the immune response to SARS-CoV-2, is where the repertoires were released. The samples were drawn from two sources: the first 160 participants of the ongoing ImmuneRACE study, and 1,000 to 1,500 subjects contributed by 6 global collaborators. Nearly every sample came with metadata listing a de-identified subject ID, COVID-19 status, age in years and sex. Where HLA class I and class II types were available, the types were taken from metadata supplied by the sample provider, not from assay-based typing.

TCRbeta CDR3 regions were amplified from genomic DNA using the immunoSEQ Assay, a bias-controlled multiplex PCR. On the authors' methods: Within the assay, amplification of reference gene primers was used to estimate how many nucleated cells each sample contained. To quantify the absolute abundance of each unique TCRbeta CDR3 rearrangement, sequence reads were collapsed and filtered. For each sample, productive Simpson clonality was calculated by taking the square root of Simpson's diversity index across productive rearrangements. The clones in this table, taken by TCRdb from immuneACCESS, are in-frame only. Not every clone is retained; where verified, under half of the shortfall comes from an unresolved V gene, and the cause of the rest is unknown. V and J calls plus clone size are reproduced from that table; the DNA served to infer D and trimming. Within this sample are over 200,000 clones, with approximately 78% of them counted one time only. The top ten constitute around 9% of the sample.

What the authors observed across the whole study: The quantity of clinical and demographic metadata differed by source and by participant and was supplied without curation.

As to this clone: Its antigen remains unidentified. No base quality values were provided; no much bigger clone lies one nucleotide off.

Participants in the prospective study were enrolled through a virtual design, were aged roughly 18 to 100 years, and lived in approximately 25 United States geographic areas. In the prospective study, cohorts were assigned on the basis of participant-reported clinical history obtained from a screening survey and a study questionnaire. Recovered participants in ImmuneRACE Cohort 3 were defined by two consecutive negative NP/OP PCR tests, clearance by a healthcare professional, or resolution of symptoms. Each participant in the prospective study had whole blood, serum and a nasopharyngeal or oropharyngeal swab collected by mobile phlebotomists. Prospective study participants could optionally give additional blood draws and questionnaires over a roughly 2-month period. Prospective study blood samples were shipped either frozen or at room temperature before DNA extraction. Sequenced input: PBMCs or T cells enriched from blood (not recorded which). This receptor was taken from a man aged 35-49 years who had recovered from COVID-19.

The encoded CDR3 is CASSLSILGAATF. Here is the DNA: TGTGCCAGCAGCTTGTCAATCTTGGGGGCGGCCACCTTC. This chain is built from TRBV5-4 and TRBJ1-2; the D gene is perhaps TRBD1, from 6 matching bases. From cysteine to phenylalanine, the CDR3 is 13 amino acids long. Here the CDR3 DNA is all that survives: 39 bases in frame from base 1. Looking up the germline V gene (reference sequence) yields CDR1 SGHNT and CDR2 YYREEE. V drops 1 base and J drops 13 bases, leaving 17 bases in between. The variable domain in full, with residues beyond the CDR3 obtained from the reference TRBV5-4 and TRBJ1-2 genes, is ETGVTQSPTHLIKTRGQQVTLRCSSQSGHNTVSWYQQALGQGPQFIFQYYREEENGRGNFPPRFSGLQFPNYSSELNVNALELDDSALYLCASSLSILGAATFGSGTRLTVV.